This TCR beta chain emerged from a study of blood T cell repertoires in COVID-19. In the original workflow: Quantification of nucleated cells was approximated via reference gene primer amplification. The assay was immunoSEQ multiplex PCR, and TCRdb's table has in-frame clones only and misses some. V, J and clone size reflect that table, while D and trimming were determined from the DNA. Of about 170,000 clones listed, 80% to 90% are singletons. This clonotype was obtained from a woman aged 70 to 79 who had recovered from COVID-19. The specimen was peripheral blood.

The DNA for the CDR3 is TGCGCCAGCAGCCGAGATGGGACGGGACAGGGAAGTGATACGCAGTATTTT. Translation gives CASSRDGTGQGSDTQYF. The chain couples TRBV4-1 to TRBJ2-3, with TRBD1 matching over 9 bases. This CDR3 is built from 17 residues. With 4 bases clipped from V and 6 bases from J, the junction kept 14 bases outside the gene matches. The germline gives CDR1 MGHRA, CDR2 YSYEKL.